Given below is one T cell receptor (beta chain) in context. Its antigen is unidentified. This sample is part of a study of graft-versus-host responses after intestinal transplantation. Between the trimmed V and J ends, which lost 5 bases and 3 bases, there was a span of 10 bases. The CDR3 contains 12 residues. The V gene's germline CDR1 is SQVTM and CDR2 ANQGSEA. Clones were sequenced by immunoSEQ multiplex PCR, and TCRdb holds only the in-frame ones, with some missing. The sample shows 90,000 or so clones, 82% of them seen only once. This sequence originates from a human donor who received an intestinal transplant. The specimen comprised unstimulated CD4+ T cells sorted from spleen or lymph node cells, sampled before intestinal transplant. The chain carries TRBV29-1 and TRBJ2-5; possibly TRBD1 for D (6 bases). CDR3 nucleotide sequence: TGCAGCGTTACTGAGGGGGAAGAGACCCAGTACTTC. Encoded protein: CSVTEGEETQYF.